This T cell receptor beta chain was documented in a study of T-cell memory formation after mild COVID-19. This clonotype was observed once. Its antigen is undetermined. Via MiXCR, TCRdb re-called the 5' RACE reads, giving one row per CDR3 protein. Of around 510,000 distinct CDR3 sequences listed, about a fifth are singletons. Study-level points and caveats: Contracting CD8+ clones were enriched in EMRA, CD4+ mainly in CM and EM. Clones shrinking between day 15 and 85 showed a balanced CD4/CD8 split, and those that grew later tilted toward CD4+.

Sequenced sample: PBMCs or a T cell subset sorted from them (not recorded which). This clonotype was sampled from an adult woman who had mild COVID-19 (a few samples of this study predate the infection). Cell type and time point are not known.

CDR3 nucleotide sequence: TGTGCCAGCAGTTACTCGAGGACAGGTTATAGCAATCAGCCCCAGCATTTT. Its protein product is CASSYSRTGYSNQPQHF. V and J are TRBV6-5 and TRBJ1-5, with TRBD1 matching 7 bases. Germline assignment: CDR1 MNHEY and CDR2 SVGAGI. The length of the CDR3 is 17 residues. V was pared by 0 bases and J by 0 bases, with 5 bases of the junction left unmatched.